The 32 T cell receptor beta chains listed next were all sequenced from one sample in a study of T cells in Graves' hyperthyroidism and ophthalmopathy. Amplification of TCR beta CDR3 regions was performed using RNA transcripts as template. Primed by the HTBI set, a first-round RT-PCR was run on the TCR CDR3. TCRdb independently ran MiXCR on the multiplex PCR reads; one entry per CDR3 protein. In the table there are about 270,000 distinct CDR3 sequences, around 25% of which are singletons. Specimen: blood. The receptors were sampled from a man aged 40-49 years with Graves' hyperthyroidism that later progressed to Graves' ophthalmopathy.

The chain carries TRBV13 and TRBJ1-2; a weak D match, TRBD1 (6 bases). Trimming cost V 3 bases and J 12 bases, with 23 bases left between them. Per germline, CDR1 PRHDT and CDR2 FYEKMQ (reference sequence). The CDR3 extends over 15 amino acids. Here the CDR3 DNA reads TGTGCCAGCAGCTTCGAGGGGCTCCGGGACAACGTCCACACCTTC. This sequence encodes CASSFEGLRDNVHTF.

This clonotype has ten or more counts. The chain joins TRBV6-1 to TRBJ2-5, with a tentative D call TRBD2 (5 bases). Per the germline V gene, CDR1 is MNHNS and CDR2 is SASEGT. The CDR3 length is 15 residues. V lost 1 base and J lost 4, with 13 bases in between. In DNA, the CDR3 is TGTGCCAGCAGTGAAGACGCAGAAGAGGGAGAGACCCAGTACTTC. It codes for CASSEDAEEGETQYF.

This clonotype was seen at least ten times. The chain is built from TRBV12-3 or TRBV12-4 and TRBJ2-7, with TRBD2 as a possible D gene (6 bases). V shed 5 bases and J shed 3 bases, with 17 bases lying between them. The CDR3 extends over 15 amino acids. Written as DNA, the CDR3 is TGTGCCAGCAGTCGTAGCGGAAACCAACGCTACGAGCAGTACTTC. It codes for CASSRSGNQRYEQYF.

This clonotype was detected ten times or more. The chain uses TRBV14 and TRBJ2-7, with TRBD2 matching over 11 bases. This CDR3 contains 15 residues. The J segment lost 7 bases and the V segment lost 0 bases, leaving 5 bases of the junction unmatched. Germline values: CDR1 SGHDN, CDR2 FVKESK. Here the CDR3 DNA reads TGTGCCAGCAGCCAAGATTGGCTAGCGGGAGGTGAGCAGTACTTC. Translation gives CASSQDWLAGGEQYF. The variable domain in full, completed from reference TRBV14 and TRBJ2-7, reads EAGVTQFPSHSVIEKGQTVTLRCDPISGHDNLYWYRRVMGKEIKFLLHFVKESKQDESGMPNNRFLAERTGGTYSTLKVQPAELEDSGVYFCASSQDWLAGGEQYFGPGTRLTVT.

This clonotype has a count of ten or more. This chain links TRBV7-8 with TRBJ1-5; 8 bases align to TRBD1. Germline-derived CDR1 and CDR2 are SGHVS and FQNEAQ. V lost 2 bases, J lost 5 bases, and 8 bases stayed unmatched. The CDR3 loop spans 16 amino acids. Here the CDR3 DNA reads TGTGCCAGCAGCTTAACAGGGGGAGACAGATATCAGCCCCAGCATTTT. Its translation is CASSLTGGDRYQPQHF.

This clonotype was counted at least ten times. A read error may explain this, as a much larger clone is one base away. The rearrangement uses TRBV2 and TRBJ1-1, with D hard to call. Germline assignment: CDR1 SNHLY and CDR2 FYNNEI. V lost 10 bases, J lost 3 bases, and 15 bases lay in between. The length of the CDR3 is 13 residues. CDR3 DNA: TGTGCCACCAACGGGGATGTCGACACTGAAGCTTTCTTT. Its translation is CATNGDVDTEAFF. Full variable domain (remainder filled in from reference TRBV2 and TRBJ1-1): EPEVTQTPSHQVTQMGQEVILRCVPISNHLYFYWYRQILGQKVEFLVSFYNNEISEKSEIFDDQFSVERPDGSNFTLKIRSTKLEDSAMYFCATNGDVDTEAFFGQGTRLTVV.

About this clonotype: A junction boundary mismatches the germline segment, possibly from a read error. The chain recombines TRBV28 with TRBJ2-3, with D unclear. This CDR3 spans 12 amino acids. The germline V gene has CDR1 MDHEN and CDR2 SYDVKM. CDR3: CASSYSTDTQYF. In DNA, the CDR3 is TGTGCCAGCAGTTATAGCACGGATACGCAGTATTTT.

This clonotype came up many times. The CDR3 DNA reads TGTGCCAGCTCACTTGGGACAGGAGCTAACTATGGCTACACCTTC. It translates to CASSLGTGANYGYTF. This rearrangement joins TRBV18 to TRBJ1-2, with TRBD1 matching over 8 bases. The CDR3 totals 15 residues. From germline, CDR1 is KGHSH and CDR2 LQKENI. Trimming removed 4 bases from V and 0 bases from J; junction bases left unmatched: 4. Combining the CDR3 with reference TRBV18 and TRBJ1-2 gives the whole variable domain NAGVMQNPRHLVRRRGQEARLRCSPMKGHSHVYWYRQLPEEGLKFMVYLQKENIIDESGMPKERFSAEFPKEGPSILRIQQVVRGDSAAYFCASSLGTGANYGYTFGSGTRLTVV.

This clonotype was seen more than once but under ten times. The chain has TRBV19 and TRBJ1-1; D gene unclear. V shed 6 bases and J shed 8 bases, with 19 bases lying between them. Germline CDR1 and CDR2: LNHDA and SQIVND (reference sequence). The CDR3 spans 14 residues. The chain's CDR3 is CASSTVGAAQEAFF. The CDR3 DNA follows: TGTGCCAGTAGCACTGTGGGAGCGGCCCAGGAAGCTTTCTTT.

This clonotype was recorded many times. The chain links TRBV10-3 to TRBJ2-2, with D perhaps TRBD1 (6 bases). Germline loops: CDR1 ENHRY, CDR2 SYGVKD. With 3 bases removed from V and 3 bases from J, the gap between germline ends came to 11 bases. The CDR3 loop spans 15 amino acids. CDR3 region: CAISDWGLDTGELFF. For the CDR3, the DNA is TGTGCCATCAGTGACTGGGGGCTAGACACCGGGGAGCTGTTTTTT.

This clonotype was observed at least ten times. This rearrangement joins TRBV29-1 to TRBJ1-5; D might be TRBD1 (5 bases). The CDR3 consists of 15 residues. Germline V gene data show CDR1 as SQVTM and CDR2 as ANQGSEA. V was shortened by 4 bases and J by 0 bases, with 13 bases between the two germline ends. The CDR3 sequence: CSVVVGTVSNQPQHF. CDR3 nucleotide sequence: TGCAGCGTTGTAGTAGGGACGGTTAGCAATCAGCCCCAGCATTTT.

This clonotype was seen many times. The chain combines TRBV15 with TRBJ1-1; tentative D call: TRBD1 (6 bases). The CDR3 totals 16 residues. Trimming took off 0 bases at V and 0 bases at J, with 11 bases between the two ends. Germline values: CDR1 LNHNV, CDR2 YYDKDF (reference sequence). For the CDR3, the DNA is TGTGCCACCAGCAGAGATCTGGGGACAATGAACACTGAAGCTTTCTTT. Amino acids: CATSRDLGTMNTEAFF. Full variable domain (remainder filled in from reference TRBV15 and TRBJ1-1): DAMVIQNPRYQVTQFGKPVTLSCSQTLNHNVMYWYQQKSSQAPKLLFHYYDKDFNNEADTPDNFQSRRPNTSFCFLDIRSPGLGDTAMYLCATSRDLGTMNTEAFFGQGTRLTVV.

This clonotype has a count of ten or more. The junction shows a germline mismatch at one end, possibly a read error. The chain uses TRBV5-1 and TRBJ1-1; D is ambiguous. The CDR3 consists of 16 residues. Germline V CDR1 and CDR2: SGHRS, YFSETQ. CDR3 DNA: TGCGCCAGCAGCTTGGACGTCTCGGGCCTGAACGCTGAAGCTTTCTTT. This sequence encodes CASSLDVSGLNAEAFF.

This clonotype was detected many times. The rearrangement joins TRBV24-1 to TRBJ2-2; 7 positions match TRBD2. The CDR3 consists of 16 residues. Per germline, CDR1 KGHDR and CDR2 SFDVKD. V shed 1 base, J shed 3 bases, and the junction held 4 bases outside the gene matches. In nucleotides, the CDR3 is TGTGCCACCAGTGATTTCGGGGGGTCGGACACCGGGGAGCTGTTTTTT. It codes for CATSDFGGSDTGELFF.

The chain joins TRBV6-1 to TRBJ1-2; TRBD1 agrees at 7 bases. This CDR3 comprises 14 residues. Per germline, CDR1 MNHNS and CDR2 SASEGT. V dropped 6 bases and J dropped 4; count of bases not matched to a gene: 8. The CDR3 DNA reads TGTGCCAGCAGGACTGGACAGGCCGCCTATGGCTACACCTTC. Translation: CASRTGQAAYGYTF.

The table lists this clonotype with many counts. The chain has TRBV6-1 and TRBJ1-5; D perhaps matches TRBD1 (6 bases). Between the trimmed V and J ends, which lost 2 bases and 7 bases, there was a span of 12 bases. There are 14 residues in the CDR3. The germline V gene encodes CDR1 MNHNS and CDR2 SASEGT. In DNA form, the CDR3 reads TGTGCCAGCAGTGAACGGGGGCCTGGCCAGCCCCAGCATTTT. It encodes CASSERGPGQPQHF.

This clonotype occurred many times. The V call is TRBV6-6, the J call TRBJ2-2; 13 bases line up with TRBD2. Looked up from germline, CDR1 is MNHNY and CDR2 is SVGAGI (reference sequence). V gave up 6 bases and J gave up 7 bases; unmatched junction bases: 5. The CDR3 contains 15 residues. DNA of the CDR3: TGTGCCAGCAGACTAGCGGGAGGGCATTTCGGGGAGCTGTTTTTT. It translates to CASRLAGGHFGELFF.

This clonotype was recorded at least ten times. This chain links TRBV6-1 with TRBJ1-1, with TRBD1 as a possible D gene (6 bases). Germline CDR1 MNHNS, CDR2 SASEGT. V lost 5 bases and J 8 bases, leaving 12 bases between the germline ends. This CDR3 has 12 residues. This CDR3 reads CASSRDTPEAFF. CDR3 coding DNA: TGTGCCAGCAGTCGGGACACGCCCGAAGCTTTCTTT.

The gene calls are TRBV11-2 and TRBJ2-7; D may be TRBD1 or TRBD2 (5 bases each). This CDR3 region has 13 residues. The germline V gene encodes CDR1 SGHAT and CDR2 FQNNGV. Trimming pared 3 bases from V and 4 bases from J, leaving 10 bases between. CDR3 sequence: CASSFGTQYEQYF. CDR3 bases: TGTGCCAGCAGCTTCGGGACCCAGTACGAGCAGTACTTC.

As for this clonotype: At one boundary the junction diverges from the germline segment, which might be a read error. The J gene is TRBJ2-2, the V gene TRBV11-2; D assignment may be TRBD1 or TRBD2 (6 bases each). This CDR3 is 14 amino acids long. The V gene's germline CDR1 is SGHAT and CDR2 FQNNGV. The CDR3 sequence: CASSAIGGGGELSF. The CDR3 bases are TGTGCTAGCAGCGCGATAGGGGGAGGCGGGGAGCTGTCTTTT.

The chain uses TRBV7-2 and TRBJ2-5; 8 nucleotides agree with TRBD2. The germline gives CDR1 SGHTA, CDR2 FQGNSA. Germline trimming cut 1 base from V and 4 bases from J; bases unmatched to any gene: 5. The CDR3 has 15 amino acids. CDR3 region: CASSLVVLAGETQYF. The CDR3 DNA sequence: TGTGCCAGCAGCTTAGTGGTTCTAGCGGGAGAGACCCAGTACTTC.

A few counts support this clonotype. One junction end disagrees with the germline gene, perhaps due to a read error. The V gene is TRBV25-1, the J gene TRBJ1-1; TRBD1 matches 7 bases. CDR1 is MGHDK, CDR2 SYGVNS, per germline. This CDR3 is built from 22 residues. CDR3 nucleotide sequence: TGTGCCAACAGTGATCCAGACAGGGAAGGGAGGGTGGGCAAGAGTCTGCCCACTGAAGCTTTCTTT. Protein product: CANSDPDREGRVGKSLPTEAFF.

The CDR3 DNA reads TGTGCCAGCAGCTGGGGGTCGAGTGAGACCCAGTACTTC. It encodes CASSWGSSETQYF. V gene TRBV7-2 combines with J gene TRBJ2-5; D possibly uses TRBD1 or TRBD2 (5 bases each). The CDR3 has 13 residues. The V gene lost 4 bases and the J gene lost 5 bases, with 11 bases spanning the gap. Germline V gene sequence: CDR1 SGHTA, CDR2 FQGNSA.

This clonotype was seen ten or more times. The chain carries TRBV28 and TRBJ1-2; D may be TRBD1 (6 bases). The CDR3 runs 14 residues. CDR1 is MDHEN and CDR2 is SYDVKM in the germline V gene. Trimming cost V 4 bases and J 2 bases, with 11 bases left between them. The CDR3 is CASSYTGSNYGYTF. CDR3 nucleotides: TGTGCCAGCAGTTATACAGGGTCCAACTATGGCTACACCTTC.

This clonotype has more than one count but fewer than ten. The chain employs TRBV20-1 and TRBJ1-1, with D perhaps TRBD1 (6 bases). Deletions cut 4 bases from V and 1 base from J, with 10 bases between. This CDR3 region has 13 residues. Germline values: CDR1 DFQATT, CDR2 SNEGSKA (reference sequence). The CDR3 region has the DNA TGCAGTGCTAAGGGACATACGAACACTGAAGCTTTCTTT. Its translation: CSAKGHTNTEAFF.

This clonotype was counted ten times or more. The chain links TRBV20-1 to TRBJ1-5; D uncertain. The CDR3 length is 12 residues. Germline V gene data show CDR1 as DFQATT and CDR2 as SNEGSKA (reference sequence). Trimming stripped 7 bases from V and 4 bases from J, with 11 bases between. The CDR3 is CSVRPRNQPQHF. CDR3 bases: TGCAGTGTGAGGCCTAGGAATCAGCCCCAGCATTTT.

This clonotype was found many times. The rearrangement links TRBV12-3 or TRBV12-4 to TRBJ1-5, with D perhaps TRBD1 (6 bases). The length of the CDR3 is 13 residues. V was clipped by 4 bases and J by 5 bases, with 9 bases between them. Here the CDR3 DNA reads TGTGCCAGCAGTTCGGAGGGGGATCAGCCCCAGCATTTT. This translates into CASSSEGDQPQHF.

At least ten counts were recorded for this clonotype. This chain connects TRBV12-3 or TRBV12-4 to TRBJ2-7; 10 bases are shared with TRBD2. CDR3 length equals 14 residues. V lost 6 bases and J lost 6; bases outside the gene matches: 8. The CDR3 here is CASRAGTSAAEQYF. CDR3 nucleotide sequence: TGTGCCAGCAGGGCCGGGACTAGCGCGGCCGAGCAGTACTTC.

J is TRBJ1-2 and V is TRBV6-1; tentative D call: TRBD1 (5 bases). Germline CDR1 MNHNS, CDR2 SASEGT. The V gene lost 6 bases and the J gene lost 3 bases, with 17 bases spanning the gap. CDR3 length equals 15 residues. Here the CDR3 reads CASRARGGDHYGYTF. The CDR3 DNA sequence: TGTGCCAGCAGGGCCCGCGGGGGGGATCACTATGGCTACACCTTC.

This clonotype was observed once. A much larger clonotype is one base distant, so this may be a read error. In DNA, the CDR3 is TGTACCAGCAGGCCAGACAGCTCCTATAATTCACCCCTCCACTTT. It is translated as CTSRPDSSYNSPLHF. The chain combines TRBV25-1 with TRBJ1-6; D perhaps matches TRBD1 (5 bases). The CDR3 sequence is 15 residues long. The germline V gene encodes CDR1 MGHDK and CDR2 SYGVNS.

Many counts were recorded for this clonotype. The V and J genes are TRBV9 and TRBJ1-2; tentatively, D is TRBD1 (5 bases). CDR1 is SGDLS and CDR2 is YYNGEE in the germline V gene. The CDR3 covers 15 residues. V was cut by 0 bases and J by 8 bases, with 17 bases left in between. This CDR3 is CASSVDYLGDSGYTF. The CDR3 DNA sequence: TGTGCCAGCAGCGTAGACTATTTAGGGGATTCGGGCTACACCTTC.

This clonotype was observed at least ten times. This sequence joins TRBV11-1 and TRBJ1-1; D possibly corresponds to TRBD1 (6 bases). Deletions cut 5 bases from V and 0 bases from J, with 16 bases between. Germline assignment: CDR1 SGHAT and CDR2 FQDESV (reference sequence). The CDR3 consists of 16 residues. This CDR3 reads CASSQTPGGMNTEAFF. The CDR3 DNA reads TGTGCCAGCAGCCAAACGCCCGGGGGCATGAACACTGAAGCTTTCTTT.